A single sample is the source of the 11 T cell receptor beta chains below, sequenced in a study of cytomegalovirus exposure and HLA in healthy donors. The PCR made use of 60 Vbeta and 13 Jbeta primers. Data came from immunoSEQ multiplex PCR; TCRdb stores just in-frame clones and leaves some out. The table records under 150,000 clones, 75% to 85% of them present only once. The sample was PBMCs. The source of these receptors is a woman between 40 and 50 years old in good health and CMV-seropositive.

The chain combines TRBV19 with TRBJ1-5; 8 bases agree with TRBD1. The V gene's germline CDR1 is LNHDA and CDR2 SQIVND (reference sequence). The CDR3 sequence is 16 residues long. J lost 1 base, V lost 4 bases, and 6 bases had no gene match. CDR3 loop: CASSTRWTGSNQPQHF. The CDR3 bases are TGTGCCAGTAGTACCCGATGGACAGGGAGCAATCAGCCCCAGCATTTT.

The V gene is TRBV7-6, the J gene TRBJ2-7; D gene uncertain. Trimming shortened V by 9 bases and J by 2 bases, and 14 bases separated the two germline ends. Looked up from germline, CDR1 is SGHVS and CDR2 is FNYEAQ. The CDR3 length is 13 residues. CDR3 in DNA: TGTGCCAGTGGTCGAACAATCGCCTACGAGCAGTACTTC. This codes for CASGRTIAYEQYF.

The CDR3 region has the DNA TGCAGCGTAAAACTAGCGGGGAGGAACACCGGGGAGCTGTTTTTT. Protein sequence: CSVKLAGRNTGELFF. The genes are TRBV29-1 and TRBJ2-2; the match to TRBD2 covers 10 bases. The germline gives CDR1 SQVTM, CDR2 ANQGSEA. The CDR3 consists of 15 residues. V trimming: 6 bases; J trimming: 1 base; junction bases outside the gene matches: 5.

The J gene is TRBJ2-2, the V gene TRBV5-4; 12 positions match TRBD2. Germline-derived CDR1 and CDR2 are SGHNT and YYREEE (reference sequence). This CDR3 has 16 residues. With 4 bases clipped from V and 5 bases from J, the junction kept 6 bases outside the gene matches. CDR3 residues: CASSTTSGSGTGELFF. The CDR3 nucleotides are TGTGCCAGCAGCACGACTAGCGGGAGTGGAACCGGGGAGCTGTTTTTT.

With respect to this clone: The sample contains more than one DNA sequence encoding this CDR3. This sequence joins TRBV18 and TRBJ2-2; 12 nucleotides line up with TRBD2. The CDR3 is made up of 16 amino acids. Germline CDR1 KGHSH, CDR2 LQKENI. J was trimmed by 1 base and V by 3 bases; bases with no gene match: 0. The CDR3 nucleotides read TGTGCCAGCTCACCGGGACTAGCGGGGAACACCGGGGAGCTGTTTTTT. Its protein is CASSPGLAGNTGELFF. The whole variable domain, remainder taken from reference TRBV18 and TRBJ2-2, is NAGVMQNPRHLVRRRGQEARLRCSPMKGHSHVYWYRQLPEEGLKFMVYLQKENIIDESGMPKERFSAEFPKEGPSILRIQQVVRGDSAAYFCASSPGLAGNTGELFFGEGSRLTVL.

The chain links TRBV7-9 to TRBJ1-3, with TRBD1 identical over 9 bases. The V and J ends lost 5 bases and 3 bases, in that order; junction bases with no gene match: 5. The CDR3 is made up of 15 amino acids. Germline V gene data show CDR1 as SEHNR and CDR2 as FQNEAQ (reference sequence). DNA for the CDR3: TGTGCCAGCAGCGAACAGGGGGCGCTTGGAAACACCATATATTTT. It is translated as CASSEQGALGNTIYF.

The chain has TRBV6-1 and TRBJ2-3; maybe TRBD2 (5 bases). V lost 4 bases and J lost 1, with 18 bases in between. This CDR3 has 17 residues. Germline CDR1 is MNHNS and CDR2 is SASEGT. CDR3 region: CASSGPLGDPRTDTQYF. CDR3 DNA: TGTGCCAGCAGTGGCCCCCTCGGGGATCCCCGCACAGATACGCAGTATTTT.

This chain joins TRBV11-3 and TRBJ2-5; 8 bases are shared with TRBD1. Germline CDR1 is SGHNT and CDR2 is YENEEA. This CDR3 contains 14 residues. The ends lost 3 bases at V and 3 bases at J; junction bases unmatched: 3. CDR3 DNA sequence: TGTGCCAGCAGCTTCGGACAGGGAAAAGAGACCCAGTACTTC. Amino acid sequence: CASSFGQGKETQYF.

This clone was found a few times. The CDR3 here is CASHQSGRNTEAFF. The CDR3 bases are TGTGCCAGTCATCAATCAGGGCGCAACACTGAAGCTTTCTTT. The chain employs TRBV6-6 and TRBJ1-1; D is possibly TRBD1 (5 bases). The germline V gene has CDR1 MNHNY and CDR2 SVGAGI (reference sequence). V gave up 9 bases and J gave up 2 bases, with 16 bases separating them. The CDR3 is 14 residues long.

In its sample, this clone was seen a few times. The V gene is TRBV11-2, the J gene TRBJ2-7, with 9 bases lining up with TRBD2. This CDR3 spans 15 amino acids. V was pared by 2 bases and J by 4 bases, with 6 bases of the junction left unmatched. Germline V gene sequence: CDR1 SGHAT, CDR2 FQNNGV. The CDR3 here is CASSLSSGRQYEQYF. In DNA, the CDR3 is TGTGCCAGCAGCTTAAGTAGCGGGAGACAGTACGAGCAGTACTTC.

The rearrangement links TRBV14 to TRBJ2-1, with TRBD2 matching over 9 bases. The CDR3 spans 15 residues. Germline CDR1 is SGHDN and CDR2 is FVKESK. Trimming removed 5 bases from V and 1 base from J; junction bases left unmatched: 3. CDR3 residues: CASSSGLASYNEQFF. The DNA of the CDR3 is TGTGCCAGCAGCTCGGGACTAGCTTCCTACAATGAGCAGTTCTTC.